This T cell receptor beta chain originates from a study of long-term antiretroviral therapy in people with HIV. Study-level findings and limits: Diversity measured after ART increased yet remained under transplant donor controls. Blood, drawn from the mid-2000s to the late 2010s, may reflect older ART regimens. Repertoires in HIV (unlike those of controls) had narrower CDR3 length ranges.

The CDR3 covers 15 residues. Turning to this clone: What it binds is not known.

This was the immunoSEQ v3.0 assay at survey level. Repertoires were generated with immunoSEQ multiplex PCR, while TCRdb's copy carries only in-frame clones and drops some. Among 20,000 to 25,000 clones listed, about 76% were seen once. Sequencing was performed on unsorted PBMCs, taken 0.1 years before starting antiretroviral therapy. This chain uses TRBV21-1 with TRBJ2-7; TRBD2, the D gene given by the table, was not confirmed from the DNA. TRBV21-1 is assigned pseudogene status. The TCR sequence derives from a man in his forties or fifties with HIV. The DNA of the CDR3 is TGTGCCAGCGCCGGGACTAGCCCTCCGGTCTACGAGCAGTACTTC. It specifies CASAGTSPPVYEQYF.